The 17 T cell receptor beta chains reported below all come from one sample, sequenced in a study of cytomegalovirus exposure and HLA in healthy donors. The PCR was carried out with 60 Vbeta primers and 13 Jbeta primers. Using immunoSEQ multiplex PCR, the repertoire was profiled, and TCRdb retains in-frame clones only, with some absent. This sample has more than 95,000 clones; over 65% occur once, and the top ten carry approximately 8.2%. The sample comprised PBMCs. The receptors shown here come from a man in his forties in good health and CMV-seropositive.

This clone came up a few times. The gene calls are TRBV7-2 and TRBJ2-1; TRBD2 might be the D (5 bases). Deletions cut 5 bases from V and 9 bases from J, with 14 bases between. Germline V gene sequence: CDR1 SGHTA, CDR2 FQGNSA. The CDR3 is made up of 13 amino acids. The chain's CDR3 is CASSVNTRVEQFF. CDR3 coding DNA: TGTGCCAGCAGCGTAAATACTAGGGTTGAGCAGTTCTTC. Filled out from reference TRBV7-2 and TRBJ2-1, the complete variable domain reads GAGVSQSPSNKVTEKGKDVELRCDPISGHTALYWYRQSLGQGLEFLIYFQGNSAPDKSGLPSDRFSAERTGGSVSTLTIQRTQQEDSAVYLCASSVNTRVEQFFGPGTRLTVL.

The genes are TRBV6-5 and TRBJ2-1; 10 nucleotides agree with TRBD2. Unmatched junction bases numbered 2, after V lost 0 bases and J lost 9 bases. The CDR3 extends over 14 amino acids. Germline CDR1 and CDR2: MNHEY and SVGAGI. Here the CDR3 reads CASSYSLAGAEQFF. CDR3 DNA sequence: TGTGCCAGCAGTTACTCCCTAGCGGGAGCTGAGCAGTTCTTC.

This clone occurred a few times. This chain connects TRBV5-5 to TRBJ2-5; the match to TRBD2 covers 10 bases. Germline CDR1 is SGHKS and CDR2 is YYEKEE (reference sequence). Germline trimming cut 3 bases from V and 5 bases from J; bases unmatched to any gene: 16. This CDR3 has 18 residues. DNA of the CDR3: TGTGCCAGCAGCTGGGGGGTGGCAGCTAGCGGGAGCGGGGAGACCCAGTACTTC. It translates to CASSWGVAASGSGETQYF.

The chain combines TRBV19 with TRBJ2-4; D gene unclear. CDR1 and CDR2 from the germline V gene are LNHDA and SQIVND (reference sequence). V was shortened by 7 bases and J by 0 bases, with 7 bases between the two germline ends. CDR3 size: 13 residues. In DNA form, the CDR3 reads TGTGCCAGTAATGAACTAGCCAAAAACATTCAGTACTTC. This sequence encodes CASNELAKNIQYF.

The genes are TRBV5-6 and TRBJ2-5, with 7 bases fitting TRBD1. The CDR3 totals 14 residues. V was clipped by 4 bases and J by 1 base; unmatched bases: 4. Per germline, CDR1 SGHDT and CDR2 YYEEEE. The CDR3 protein is CASSNPGGQETQYF. In DNA form, the CDR3 reads TGTGCCAGCAGCAACCCAGGGGGCCAAGAGACCCAGTACTTC.

The rearrangement joins TRBV18 to TRBJ2-2; 14 nucleotides match TRBD2. Germline V lookup: CDR1 KGHSH, CDR2 LQKENI. V lost 5 bases, J lost 6 bases, and 5 bases stayed unmatched. The CDR3 totals 16 residues. Written as DNA, the CDR3 is TGTGCCAGCTCATCTGGACTAGCGGGGGGCTCCGGGGAGCTGTTTTTT. It encodes CASSSGLAGGSGELFF.

V and J are TRBV28 and TRBJ2-1; D uncertain. Germline V gene sequence: CDR1 MDHEN, CDR2 SYDVKM. This CDR3 comprises 13 residues. Trimming shortened V by 5 bases and J by 7 bases, and 12 bases separated the two germline ends. CDR3 nucleotide sequence: TGTGCCAGCAGTAACTATGGGTCGAATGAGCAGTTCTTC. This encodes CASSNYGSNEQFF.

There are a few counts of this clone. This sequence joins TRBV2 and TRBJ2-6; 7 bases map to TRBD1. This CDR3 has 19 amino acids. The V segment lost 8 bases and the J segment 0 bases; nucleotides outside the gene matches: 16. Germline V lookup: CDR1 SNHLY, CDR2 FYNNEI. The DNA for the CDR3 is TGTGCCAGCGGCCGGGACAGATCACCCCAGAGCTCTGGGGCCAACGTCCTGACTTTC. Protein sequence: CASGRDRSPQSSGANVLTF.

The table lists this clone with a few counts. The chain joins TRBV5-1 to TRBJ1-1; 7 nucleotides align to TRBD1. CDR3 length: 16 residues. The ends lost 8 bases at V and 6 bases at J; junction bases unmatched: 19. Germline V lookup: CDR1 SGHRS, CDR2 YFSETQ. The DNA of the CDR3 is TGCGCCAGTCAAGATTGGGCACAGGGGAGTTCGGCTGAAGCTTTCTTT. Translated: CASQDWAQGSSAEAFF.

DNA for the CDR3: TGTGCCTGGAGTCCCGAAGCTGGAGGGTGGGACATTCAGTACTTC. Its protein is CAWSPEAGGWDIQYF. The V call is TRBV30, the J call TRBJ2-4; tentatively, D is TRBD2 (6 bases). This CDR3 has 15 amino acids. V was pared by 2 bases and J by 8 bases, with 19 bases between. The germline gives CDR1 GTSNPN, CDR2 SVGIG (reference sequence).

The V call is TRBV11-2, the J call TRBJ1-2; TRBD1 matches 7 bases. Germline trimming cut 5 bases from V and 1 base from J; bases unmatched to any gene: 4. The length of the CDR3 is 14 residues. From germline, CDR1 is SGHAT and CDR2 FQNNGV. The CDR3 nucleotides read TGTGCCAGCAGCCCCGACAGGGATAACTATGGCTACACCTTC. Amino acids: CASSPDRDNYGYTF. The full variable domain, with the rest looked up from reference TRBV11-2 and TRBJ1-2, is EAGVAQSPRYKIIEKRQSVAFWCNPISGHATLYWYQQILGQGPKLLIQFQNNGVVDDSQLPKDRFSAERLKGVDSTLKIQPAKLEDSAVYLCASSPDRDNYGYTFGSGTRLTVV.

The chain uses TRBV7-2 and TRBJ2-3, with a possible D match to TRBD2 (6 bases). Germline assignment: CDR1 SGHTA and CDR2 FQGNSA. V dropped 5 bases and J dropped 0 bases, with 15 bases sitting between them. This CDR3 region has 16 residues. CDR3 amino acids: CASSPPRSGSTDTQYF. DNA for the CDR3: TGTGCCAGCAGCCCGCCGAGGAGCGGGAGCACAGATACGCAGTATTTT.

The CDR3 is CASGLVGGGPQETQYF. The CDR3 nucleotides are TGTGCTAGTGGTTTGGTTGGGGGAGGCCCACAAGAGACCCAGTACTTC. The gene calls are TRBV12-5 and TRBJ2-5; D possibly corresponds to TRBD2 (6 bases). Germline V gene lookup returns CDR1 LGHNT and CDR2 FRNRAP. Between the trimmed V and J ends, which lost 0 bases and 2 bases, there was a span of 13 bases. This CDR3 has 16 residues.

The CDR3 reads CASSDVWSGGSSGELFF. The CDR3 DNA follows: TGTGCCAGCAGTGATGTATGGAGCGGGGGGTCCTCCGGGGAGCTGTTTTTT. The J gene is TRBJ2-2, the V gene TRBV2; 9 bases fit TRBD2. Trimming took 3 bases from V and 6 from J; bases not matched to a gene: 11. This CDR3 has 17 amino acids. Germline lookup yields CDR1 SNHLY and CDR2 FYNNEI.

This chain joins TRBV5-5 and TRBJ2-5; D gene uncertain. The CDR3 sequence is 15 residues long. V gave up 3 bases and J gave up 2 bases, with 14 bases separating them. Germline V lookup: CDR1 SGHKS, CDR2 YYEKEE (reference sequence). The CDR3 here is CASSSRQVKQETQYF. The CDR3 nucleotides are TGTGCCAGCAGCTCCCGGCAGGTAAAACAAGAGACCCAGTACTTC.

The V gene is TRBV7-8, the J gene TRBJ2-7; 12 nucleotides align to TRBD2. V lost 6 bases and J lost 2; bases outside the gene matches: 5. CDR3 length: 15 residues. CDR1 is SGHVS, CDR2 FQNEAQ, per germline. CDR3 sequence (DNA): TGTGCCAGCAGGGCCCTAGCGGGAGGGACCTACGAGCAGTACTTC. Protein product: CASRALAGGTYEQYF. The full variable domain, with the rest looked up from reference TRBV7-8 and TRBJ2-7, is GAGVSQSPRYKVAKRGQDVALRCDPISGHVSLFWYQQALGQGPEFLTYFQNEAQLDKSGLPSDRFFAERPEGSVSTLKIQRTQQEDSAVYLCASRALAGGTYEQYFGPGTRLTVT.

CDR3 sequence reads: CATSRRWGQGNTGELFF. The CDR3 bases are TGTGCCACCAGCCGCAGGTGGGGACAAGGGAACACCGGGGAGCTGTTTTTT. This sequence joins TRBV15 and TRBJ2-2; possibly TRBD1 for D (6 bases). Per the germline V gene, CDR1 is LNHNV and CDR2 is YYDKDF (reference sequence). The CDR3 has 17 residues. Trimming pared 5 bases from V and 1 base from J, leaving 17 bases between. The full variable domain, completed using reference TRBV15 and TRBJ2-2, is DAMVIQNPRYQVTQFGKPVTLSCSQTLNHNVMYWYQQKSSQAPKLLFHYYDKDFNNEADTPDNFQSRRPNTSFCFLDIRSPGLGDTAMYLCATSRRWGQGNTGELFFGEGSRLTVL.